This T cell receptor (beta chain) stems from a study of identifying expanded T cells in peripheral blood. Remarks on this clone: Antigen specificity is unknown.

No infections or other immune events were documented during collection. Trimming took 1 base from V and 4 from J; bases not matched to a gene: 4. The CDR3 spans 15 residues. Germline assignment: CDR1 SGHTA and CDR2 FQGNSA. The study, taken as a whole, reports: Technical replicates showed around 1.3 changed clones; two weeks about 16.4; four weeks 19. Across healthy donors, higher total template counts meant significantly greater approximately two-week count variance.

The table came from immunoSEQ multiplex PCR; TCRdb's copy has only in-frame clones and leaves some out. The table includes over 70,000 clones, 70% to 90% detected once. This sequence was found in a person aged 18 to 75 in good health. V and J are TRBV7-2 and TRBJ2-5; TRBD2 matches 9 bases. The specimen was blood. The CDR3 sequence: CASSLGGGAGETQYF. The CDR3 coding sequence is TGTGCCAGCAGCTTAGGCGGGGGGGCCGGAGAGACCCAGTACTTC. Filled out from reference TRBV7-2 and TRBJ2-5, the complete variable domain reads GAGVSQSPSNKVTEKGKDVELRCDPISGHTALYWYRQSLGQGLEFLIYFQGNSAPDKSGLPSDRFSAERTGGSVSTLTIQRTQQEDSAVYLCASSLGGGAGETQYFGPGTRLLVL.